Presented here are 25 T cell receptor beta chains from one specimen sequenced in a study of molecular identifiers for immune sequencing clone quantification. TCRdb re-analysed the PCR reads in MiXCR, keeping a single row per CDR3 protein. Here the sample spans some 320,000 distinct CDR3 sequences, roughly 23% being singletons. The material sequenced was naive CD8+ T cells from blood, with Jurkat cell RNA spiked in. Subset described: FACS-sorted CD8+CD4-CCR7+CD45RA+ naive T cells. The receptors shown here come from a human donor in good health. Some libraries in this study had Jurkat cell RNA spiked in.

This clonotype was observed many times. The chain employs TRBV4-3 and TRBJ1-1; TRBD1 is a possible D gene (5 bases). This CDR3 has 16 residues. Trimming cost V 0 bases and J 5 bases, with 16 bases left between them. Germline-derived CDR1 and CDR2 are LGHNA and YSLEER. The CDR3 DNA sequence: TGCGCCAGCAGCCAAGATTTTCTTCAGGGCACTACTGAAGCTTTCTTT. Protein: CASSQDFLQGTTEAFF.

This clonotype was observed at least ten times. The chain uses TRBV6-6 and TRBJ2-5; D perhaps matches TRBD1 (6 bases). The V and J ends lost 5 bases and 10 bases respectively, with 17 bases between them. The CDR3 has 13 residues. CDR1 MNHNY and CDR2 SVGAGI come from the germline V gene (reference sequence). CDR3 in DNA: TGTGCCAGCAGTCTCCCGGGCGAGGGGGACCAGTACTTC. Its translation: CASSLPGEGDQYF.

This chain connects TRBV5-4 to TRBJ2-7; 8 positions match TRBD1. Germline assignment: CDR1 SGHNT and CDR2 YYREEE (reference sequence). V trimming: 4 bases; J trimming: 1 base; junction bases outside the gene matches: 7. The CDR3 spans 15 residues. The CDR3 here is CASSEGQGMSYEQYF. CDR3 nucleotide sequence: TGTGCCAGCAGCGAAGGACAGGGAATGTCCTACGAGCAGTACTTC. Complete variable domain (other parts from reference TRBV5-4 and TRBJ2-7): ETGVTQSPTHLIKTRGQQVTLRCSSQSGHNTVSWYQQALGQGPQFIFQYYREEENGRGNFPPRFSGLQFPNYSSELNVNALELDDSALYLCASSEGQGMSYEQYFGPGTRLTVT.

This clonotype was seen only once. The chain uses TRBV7-9 and TRBJ2-7, with TRBD1 matching 10 bases. There are 14 residues in the CDR3. Germline-derived CDR1 and CDR2 are SEHNR and FQNEAQ (reference sequence). Germline trimming cut 5 bases from V and 6 bases from J; bases unmatched to any gene: 7. In DNA form, the CDR3 reads TGTGCCAGCAGCGTGACAGGGGGCGCGGGCGAGCAGTACTTC. Its protein product is CASSVTGGAGEQYF.

Points on this clonotype: With a much larger clone just one base away, this may be a read error. The V call is TRBV6-6, the J call TRBJ1-5, with no clear D. The CDR3 length is 14 residues. Germline-derived CDR1 and CDR2 are MNHNY and SVGAGI (reference sequence). The CDR3 is CASSYSGSYQPQHF. CDR3 nucleotide sequence: TGTGCCAGCAGTTACTCTGGTAGCTATCAGCCCCAGCATTTT.

V is TRBV27 and J is TRBJ2-7; D is perhaps TRBD1 or TRBD2 (5 bases each). The CDR3 loop spans 13 amino acids. Germline V CDR1 and CDR2: MNHEY, SMNVEV (reference sequence). Trimming pared 6 bases from V and 2 bases from J, leaving 11 bases between. The CDR3 sequence is CASRDRLTYEQYF. The DNA of the CDR3 is TGTGCCAGCAGAGACAGACTAACCTACGAGCAGTACTTC.

The chain joins TRBV7-2 to TRBJ2-5; 7 nucleotides align to TRBD1. Germline CDR1 SGHTA, CDR2 FQGNSA. This CDR3 contains 16 residues. V lost 4 bases and J lost 3; bases outside the gene matches: 11. The CDR3: CASSSNTIGTEETQYF. CDR3 coding DNA: TGTGCCAGCAGCTCCAACACCATAGGGACAGAAGAGACCCAGTACTTC.

About this clonotype itself: A read error is possible here, since a much larger clone lies one base away. The gene calls are TRBV28 and TRBJ2-5, with D uncertain. CDR1 is MDHEN, CDR2 SYDVKM, per germline. The CDR3 consists of 14 residues. The CDR3 sequence is CASSLSLNQETRYF. CDR3 DNA: TGTGCCAGCAGTTTAAGCCTAAACCAAGAGACCCGGTACTTC.

This chain joins TRBV6-2 or TRBV6-3 and TRBJ2-6; D is unresolved. The CDR3 sequence is 15 residues long. Looked up from germline, CDR1 is MNHEY and CDR2 is SVGEGT. Trimming pared 7 bases from V and 0 bases from J, leaving 10 bases between. The CDR3 DNA follows: TGTGCCAGCACCCCTACTACCTCTGGGGCCAACGTCCTGACTTTC. Its translation: CASTPTTSGANVLTF.

Of note for this clonotype: No conserved phenylalanine or tryptophan is present at the end of the CDR3, so a read error is the likely explanation. The rearrangement links TRBV28 to TRBJ2-1; D is unclear. CDR3 length equals 15 residues. V was clipped by 6 bases and J by 8 bases, with 20 bases between them. The germline CDR1 and CDR2 sequences are MDHEN and SYDVKM. CDR3 amino acids: CASRDDLVRTDEQFL. The DNA for the CDR3 is TGTGCCAGCAGAGACGATTTAGTCCGGACGGATGAGCAGTTCCTC.

This clonotype was detected many times. This chain connects TRBV5-1 to TRBJ1-1; 8 bases align to TRBD1. Germline CDR1 and CDR2: SGHRS and YFSETQ. After removal of 2 bases from V and 7 bases from J, the junction contained 7 bases not matched to a gene. This CDR3 has 14 residues. This chain's CDR3 is CASSFPGQDGEAFF. The CDR3 DNA reads as TGCGCCAGCAGCTTCCCGGGACAGGACGGTGAAGCTTTCTTT.

In its sample, this clonotype was seen many times. The chain recombines TRBV12-3 or TRBV12-4 with TRBJ2-2; 11 nucleotides align to TRBD2. The CDR3 contains 15 residues. Trimming at V came to 4 bases and at J to 4 bases, leaving 2 bases not matched to a gene. CDR3 bases: TGTGCCAGCAGTTCGACTAGCGGGGTCACCGGGGAGCTGTTTTTT. Protein sequence: CASSSTSGVTGELFF.

This clonotype was seen only a few times. V gene TRBV30 combines with J gene TRBJ2-5, with D uncertain. The V gene lost 3 bases and the J gene lost 5 bases, with 16 bases spanning the gap. CDR1 is GTSNPN, CDR2 SVGIG, per germline (reference sequence). This CDR3 spans 14 amino acids. The CDR3: CAWSSGTAVETQYF. The DNA of the CDR3 is TGTGCCTGGAGCTCCGGAACGGCCGTTGAGACCCAGTACTTC.

This clonotype was detected ten times or more. This rearrangement joins TRBV27 to TRBJ1-5; no firm D call. Germline V CDR1 and CDR2: MNHEY, SMNVEV (reference sequence). V lost 7 bases, J lost 0 bases, and 7 bases lay in between. The CDR3 is made up of 13 amino acids. CDR3 bases: TGTGCCAGCACTACCGGTAGCAATCAGCCCCAGCATTTT. Translating it yields CASTTGSNQPQHF.

This clonotype was detected ten times or more. The rearrangement links TRBV7-9 to TRBJ2-4; the D gene is possibly TRBD1 (7 bases). V lost 1 base and J 5 bases, leaving 15 bases between the germline ends. CDR3 length: 16 residues. Germline CDR1 is SEHNR and CDR2 is FQNEAQ (reference sequence). CDR3 protein: CASSLVEGAIQNIQYF. The CDR3 nucleotides are TGTGCCAGCAGCTTAGTGGAGGGGGCGATTCAAAACATTCAGTACTTC.

This clonotype came up many times. The chain carries TRBV9 and TRBJ1-2; D possibly corresponds to TRBD1 (6 bases). In germline, CDR1 is SGDLS, CDR2 YYNGEE. V was clipped by 0 bases and J by 3 bases, with 9 bases between them. This CDR3 has 14 amino acids. Here the CDR3 reads CASSVGAGDYGYTF. CDR3 DNA sequence: TGTGCCAGCAGCGTAGGGGCAGGGGACTATGGCTACACCTTC.

Regarding this clonotype: Being one base from a much bigger clone, this may be a read error. CDR3 residues: CASSLGGGSDPPQHF. Here the CDR3 DNA reads TGTGCCAGCAGCCTTGGTGGGGGGAGCGATCCGCCCCAGCATTTT. V is TRBV12-3 or TRBV12-4 and J is TRBJ1-5, with a tentative D call TRBD1 (5 bases). Trimming left V 6 bases short and J 9 bases short, with 21 bases between. The CDR3 has 15 amino acids.

The rearrangement links TRBV3-1 to TRBJ2-5, with TRBD2 matching 10 bases. V was pared by 4 bases and J by 2 bases, with 7 bases of the junction left unmatched. The CDR3 spans 16 residues. Germline assignment: CDR1 LGHDT and CDR2 YNNKEL (reference sequence). CDR3 amino acids: CASSPIGLAEQETQYF. CDR3 bases: TGTGCCAGCAGCCCAATCGGACTAGCGGAACAAGAGACCCAGTACTTC.

The gene calls are TRBV9 and TRBJ1-1, with D unresolved. The V gene lost 2 bases and the J gene lost 0 bases, with 11 bases spanning the gap. The CDR3 is 15 amino acids. Germline V gene lookup returns CDR1 SGDLS and CDR2 YYNGEE. The CDR3 loop is CASSVSRSMNTEAFF. CDR3 DNA: TGTGCCAGCAGCGTTTCGAGGTCTATGAACACTGAAGCTTTCTTT. The complete variable domain, with remaining parts taken from reference TRBV9 and TRBJ1-1, reads DSGVTQTPKHLITATGQRVTLRCSPRSGDLSVYWYQQSLDQGLQFLIQYYNGEERAKGNILERFSAQQFPDLHSELNLSSLELGDSALYFCASSVSRSMNTEAFFGQGTRLTVV.

The chain links TRBV7-8 to TRBJ2-3; TRBD1 is a possible D gene (6 bases). V lost 4 bases to trimming and J lost 5 bases, with 22 bases between them. Germline V gene sequence: CDR1 SGHVS, CDR2 FQNEAQ. There are 17 residues in the CDR3. The CDR3 coding sequence is TGTGCCAGCAGCTCAACAGGGCAGGATCCATGGGGAGATACGCAGTATTTT. It is translated as CASSSTGQDPWGDTQYF. The variable domain in full, completed from reference TRBV7-8 and TRBJ2-3, reads GAGVSQSPRYKVAKRGQDVALRCDPISGHVSLFWYQQALGQGPEFLTYFQNEAQLDKSGLPSDRFFAERPEGSVSTLKIQRTQQEDSAVYLCASSSTGQDPWGDTQYFGPGTRLTVL.

This clonotype was counted only a few times. V and J are TRBV20-1 and TRBJ1-4; TRBD1 might be the D (5 bases). Germline V gives CDR1 DFQATT, CDR2 SNEGSKA (reference sequence). The CDR3 runs to 16 residues. Trimming shortened V by 6 bases and J by 3 bases, and 20 bases separated the two germline ends. CDR3 DNA: TGCAGTGCCAAGAACGGGGGTAGGGGAGCTAATGAAAAACTGTTTTTT. Protein sequence: CSAKNGGRGANEKLFF.

This clonotype came up a few times. The V call is TRBV6-4, the J call TRBJ2-2, with D possibly TRBD2 on 6 matching bases. Germline CDR1 and CDR2: MRHNA and SNTAGT. The V gene lost 4 bases and the J gene lost 3 bases, with 9 bases spanning the gap. CDR3 length: 14 residues. CDR3 protein: CASSAGLYTGELFF. CDR3 DNA sequence: TGTGCCAGCAGTGCGGGACTGTACACCGGGGAGCTGTTTTTT.

This clonotype was detected a few times. This chain uses TRBV27 with TRBJ2-6; D remains unclear. Trimming took off 3 bases at V and 1 base at J, with 13 bases between the two ends. Germline lookup yields CDR1 MNHEY and CDR2 SMNVEV (reference sequence). The CDR3 has 17 residues. The CDR3 nucleotides read TGTGCCAGCAGTTTGTTGGGGATACAGTCTGGGGCCAACGTCCTGACTTTC. This encodes CASSLLGIQSGANVLTF.

The sample holds a few counts of this clonotype. The V and J genes are TRBV2 and TRBJ2-3; D remains unclear. Trimming shortened V by 8 bases and J by 3 bases, and 6 bases separated the two germline ends. The CDR3 covers 11 residues. Germline lookup yields CDR1 SNHLY and CDR2 FYNNEI. CDR3 amino acids: CASGRTDTQYF. The CDR3 DNA follows: TGTGCCAGCGGCCGGACAGATACGCAGTATTTT.

Note on this clonotype: The junction differs from germline at one of its ends, possibly a read error. The V and J genes are TRBV12-3 or TRBV12-4 and TRBJ1-4; possible D gene TRBD1, 5 bases. The CDR3 extends over 14 amino acids. CDR3 bases: TGTGCCGGCAGTTTCGGGAAGGGGATTGAAAAACTGTTTTTT. This sequence encodes CAGSFGKGIEKLFF.